This T cell receptor (beta chain) is from a study of OX40 agonist ivuxolimab in advanced cancers. Patients who had autoimmune disease history or got systemic immunosuppression were left out. Assay: immunoSEQ multiplex PCR; the TCRdb copy retains only in-frame clones and omits some. The sample has 70,000 to 85,000 clones, less than 90% seen once. Germline CDR1 MDHEN, CDR2 SYDVKM. V lost 1 base and J lost 0, with 10 bases in between. The CDR3 contains 16 residues. The sequences come from CD4+ or CD8+ T cells sorted from blood, collected in a trial of the OX40 agonist ivuxolimab. J is TRBJ1-5 and V is TRBV28; D uncertain. The sequence derives from an adult with an advanced solid tumor such as melanoma, head and neck, liver or kidney cancer. The CDR3: CASSLFGVPSNQPQHF. In DNA, the CDR3 is TGTGCCAGCAGTTTATTCGGGGTTCCTAGCAATCAGCCCCAGCATTTT.